The 13 T cell receptor beta chains reported below all come from one sample, sequenced in a study of cytomegalovirus exposure and HLA in healthy donors. Vbeta (60) and Jbeta (13) primers were used in the PCR. TCRdb's table, derived via immunoSEQ multiplex PCR, lists solely in-frame clones and lacks some. Among about 170,000 clones, around two thirds were seen once, and the ten largest hold 2.5% to 3%. Material for sequencing was PBMCs. The receptors derive from a middle-aged man in good health and CMV-seronegative.

A few counts support this clone. The V call is TRBV28, the J call TRBJ1-1, with D unclear. V was trimmed by 2 bases and J by 0 bases, leaving 7 bases between them. The CDR3 runs to 14 residues. Germline V gene lookup returns CDR1 MDHEN and CDR2 SYDVKM. CDR3 DNA: TGTGCCAGCAGTTTACGTGTAATGAACACTGAAGCTTTCTTT. It is translated as CASSLRVMNTEAFF.

This chain joins TRBV19 and TRBJ1-1; no firm D call. This CDR3 is built from 14 residues. The V and J ends lost 10 bases and 8 bases respectively, with 23 bases between them. Per germline, CDR1 LNHDA and CDR2 SQIVND (reference sequence). CDR3 region: CATNRRPPREEAFF. CDR3 DNA: TGTGCCACCAACCGCCGACCTCCCCGGGAGGAAGCTTTCTTT.

The chain employs TRBV27 and TRBJ1-2; D is unclear. CDR1 and CDR2 (germline): MNHEY, SMNVEV (reference sequence). Trimming left V 3 bases short and J 3 bases short, with 5 bases between. The CDR3 is 12 amino acids. The CDR3 nucleotides read TGTGCCAGCAGTTTTCAGGACTATGGCTACACCTTC. Amino acid sequence: CASSFQDYGYTF.

The table lists this clone with a few counts. This chain joins TRBV5-1 and TRBJ1-6; D might be TRBD1 (6 bases). The CDR3 is made up of 15 amino acids. Germline CDR1 reads SGHRS; CDR2 reads YFSETQ. The V end lost 0 bases, the J end lost 4 bases, and 8 bases lay between the germline ends. The DNA of the CDR3 is TGCGCCAGCAGCTTGGAGGGACAATATAATTCACCCCTCCACTTT. It encodes CASSLEGQYNSPLHF.

This chain joins TRBV5-1 and TRBJ2-3, with D tentatively TRBD1 (6 bases). The germline V gene encodes CDR1 SGHRS and CDR2 YFSETQ. The CDR3 runs to 16 residues. With 4 bases removed from V and 0 bases from J, the gap between germline ends came to 15 bases. The CDR3 region is CASSLGTTTSTDTQYF. The CDR3 coding sequence is TGCGCCAGCAGCCTCGGGACAACCACTAGCACAGATACGCAGTATTTT.

This clone appeared once. The chain combines TRBV28 with TRBJ2-3, with 9 bases identical to TRBD1. V lost 7 bases, J lost 4 bases, and 12 bases stayed unmatched. The CDR3 loop spans 16 amino acids. Per the germline V gene, CDR1 is MDHEN and CDR2 is SYDVKM. The DNA of the CDR3 is TGTGCCAGCACCCCCATAGGACAGGGGAGGGCAGATACGCAGTATTTT. Encoded protein: CASTPIGQGRADTQYF.

The gene calls are TRBV5-1 and TRBJ2-1; TRBD2 matches 8 bases. The CDR3 contains 15 residues. V trimming: 0 bases; J trimming: 7 bases; junction bases outside the gene matches: 6. Looked up from germline, CDR1 is SGHRS and CDR2 is YFSETQ. The CDR3 loop is CASSLAGGLENEQFF. The CDR3 DNA sequence: TGCGCCAGCAGCTTGGCGGGGGGGCTAGAAAATGAGCAGTTCTTC.

The rearrangement joins TRBV9 to TRBJ2-3, with a weak D call TRBD2 (6 bases). The CDR3 consists of 15 residues. The V gene's germline CDR1 is SGDLS and CDR2 YYNGEE. The V end was cut by 4 bases, the J end by 0 bases, with 12 bases between. CDR3 nucleotide sequence: TGTGCCAGCAGCAGCGGACTAACTAGCACAGATACGCAGTATTTT. This translates into CASSSGLTSTDTQYF.

V usage is TRBV7-8 and J usage is TRBJ1-5; tentative D call: TRBD1 (6 bases). The CDR3 contains 13 residues. Germline loops: CDR1 SGHVS, CDR2 FQNEAQ. V was cut by 3 bases and J by 4 bases, with 7 bases left in between. CDR3 DNA: TGTGCCAGCAGCTTCGGACAGAATCAGCCCCAGCATTTT. Its translation: CASSFGQNQPQHF.

As concerns this clone: No DNA is shown, since the ends of the CDR3 on it are uncertain; the CDR3 is the one TCRdb lists. J is TRBJ2-3 and V is TRBV21-1; the D call of TRBD2 is as the table states it, not checked on the DNA. TRBV21-1 is tagged as a pseudogene. The CDR3 adds up to 20 amino acids, both ends counted. The CDR3 sequence: CASKKKGIAGVGRGTDTQYF.

This clone was detected only a few times. The chain recombines TRBV10-3 with TRBJ2-5; weak D call: TRBD2 (7 bases). V was trimmed by 9 bases and J by 4 bases, leaving 24 bases between them. The CDR3 sequence is 16 residues long. Germline values: CDR1 ENHRY, CDR2 SYGVKD. CDR3 region: CAIGRGGALSVETQYF. The CDR3 bases are TGTGCCATAGGAAGGGGGGGGGCTCTTTCCGTAGAGACCCAGTACTTC.

This clone was detected a few times. This chain joins TRBV14 and TRBJ2-1; D is uncertain. V was clipped by 0 bases and J by 0 bases, with 6 bases between them. The CDR3 spans 15 residues. CDR1 is SGHDN and CDR2 is FVKESK in the germline V gene. The CDR3 here is CASSQDQDSYNEQFF. CDR3 in DNA: TGTGCCAGCAGCCAAGATCAGGACTCCTACAATGAGCAGTTCTTC. The variable domain in full, completed from reference TRBV14 and TRBJ2-1, reads EAGVTQFPSHSVIEKGQTVTLRCDPISGHDNLYWYRRVMGKEIKFLLHFVKESKQDESGMPNNRFLAERTGGTYSTLKVQPAELEDSGVYFCASSQDQDSYNEQFFGPGTRLTVL.

A few counts support this clone. J is TRBJ1-6 and V is TRBV18; 10 bases match TRBD1. Unmatched junction bases numbered 4, after V lost 3 bases and J lost 8 bases. Per germline, CDR1 KGHSH and CDR2 LQKENI. The CDR3 has 15 amino acids. CDR3 nucleotide sequence: TGTGCCAGCTCACCCCTCGGACAGGGGGATTCACCCCTCCACTTT. It encodes CASSPLGQGDSPLHF.